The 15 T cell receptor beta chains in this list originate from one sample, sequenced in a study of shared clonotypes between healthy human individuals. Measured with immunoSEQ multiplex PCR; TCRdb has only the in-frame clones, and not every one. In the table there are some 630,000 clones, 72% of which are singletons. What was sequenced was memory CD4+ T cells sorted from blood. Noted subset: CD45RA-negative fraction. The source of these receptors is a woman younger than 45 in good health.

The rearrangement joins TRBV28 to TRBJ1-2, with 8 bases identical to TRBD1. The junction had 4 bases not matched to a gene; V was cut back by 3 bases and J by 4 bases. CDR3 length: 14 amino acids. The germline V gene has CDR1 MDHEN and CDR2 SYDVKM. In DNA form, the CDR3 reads TGTGCCAGCAGTTTGATCGACAGGGGCTATGGCTACACCTTC. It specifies CASSLIDRGYGYTF.

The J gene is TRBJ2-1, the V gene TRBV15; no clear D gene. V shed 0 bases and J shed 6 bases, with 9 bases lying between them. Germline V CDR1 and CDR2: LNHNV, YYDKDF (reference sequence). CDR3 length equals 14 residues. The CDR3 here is CATSRDMALNEQFF. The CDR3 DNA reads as TGTGCCACCAGCAGAGATATGGCTCTCAATGAGCAGTTCTTC.

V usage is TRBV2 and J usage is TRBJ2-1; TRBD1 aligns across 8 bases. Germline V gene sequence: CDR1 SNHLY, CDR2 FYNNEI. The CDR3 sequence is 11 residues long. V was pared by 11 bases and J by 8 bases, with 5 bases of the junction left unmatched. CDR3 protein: CAGGQEYEQFF. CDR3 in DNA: TGTGCCGGGGGACAGGAATATGAGCAGTTCTTC.

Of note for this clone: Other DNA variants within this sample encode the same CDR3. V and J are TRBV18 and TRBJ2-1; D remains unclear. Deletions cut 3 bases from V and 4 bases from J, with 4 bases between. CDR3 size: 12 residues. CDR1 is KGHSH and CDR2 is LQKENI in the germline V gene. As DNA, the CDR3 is TGTGCCAGCTCACCCCATTACAATGAGCAGTTCTTC. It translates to CASSPHYNEQFF.

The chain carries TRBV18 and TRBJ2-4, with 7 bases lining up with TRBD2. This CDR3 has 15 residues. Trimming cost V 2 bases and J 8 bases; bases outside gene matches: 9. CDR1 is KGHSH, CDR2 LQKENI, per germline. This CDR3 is CASSPLGRERDIQYF. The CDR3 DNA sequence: TGTGCCAGCTCACCATTGGGGCGGGAGCGGGACATTCAGTACTTC.

The CDR3 DNA reads as TGCGCCAGCAGCAGCACCGGGACTAGCGGGAGTTATTCCGGGGAGCTGTTTTTT. Its translation: CASSSTGTSGSYSGELFF. This chain uses TRBV5-1 with TRBJ2-2; 14 positions agree with TRBD2. The CDR3 contains 18 residues. The V gene's germline CDR1 is SGHRS and CDR2 YFSETQ. J lost 6 bases, V lost 4 bases, and 11 bases had no gene match.

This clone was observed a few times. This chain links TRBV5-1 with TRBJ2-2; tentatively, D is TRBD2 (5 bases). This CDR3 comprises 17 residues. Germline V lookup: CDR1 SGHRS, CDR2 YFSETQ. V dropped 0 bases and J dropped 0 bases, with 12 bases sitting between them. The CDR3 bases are TGCGCCAGCAGCTTGGTACCTGGACTTGCGAACACCGGGGAGCTGTTTTTT. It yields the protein CASSLVPGLANTGELFF.

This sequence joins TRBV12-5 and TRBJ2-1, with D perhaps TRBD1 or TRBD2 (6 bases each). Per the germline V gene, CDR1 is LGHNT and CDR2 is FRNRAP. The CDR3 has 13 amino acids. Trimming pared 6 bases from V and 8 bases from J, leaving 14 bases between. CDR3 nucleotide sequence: TGTGCTAGTGGCCCTCTCGGGGGCTATGAGCAGTTCTTC. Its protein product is CASGPLGGYEQFF.

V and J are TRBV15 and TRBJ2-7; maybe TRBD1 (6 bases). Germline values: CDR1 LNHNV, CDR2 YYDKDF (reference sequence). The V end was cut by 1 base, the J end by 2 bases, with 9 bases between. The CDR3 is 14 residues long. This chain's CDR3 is CATSRGTVTYEQYF. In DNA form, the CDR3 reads TGTGCCACCAGCAGAGGGACAGTCACCTACGAGCAGTACTTC.

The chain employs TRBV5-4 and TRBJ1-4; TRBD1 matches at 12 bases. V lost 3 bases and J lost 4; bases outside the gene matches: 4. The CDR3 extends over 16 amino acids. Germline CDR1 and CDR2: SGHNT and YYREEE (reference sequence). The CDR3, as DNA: TGTGCCAGCAGCTCCGGGACAGGGGGCCGTAATGAAAAACTGTTTTTT. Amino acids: CASSSGTGGRNEKLFF.

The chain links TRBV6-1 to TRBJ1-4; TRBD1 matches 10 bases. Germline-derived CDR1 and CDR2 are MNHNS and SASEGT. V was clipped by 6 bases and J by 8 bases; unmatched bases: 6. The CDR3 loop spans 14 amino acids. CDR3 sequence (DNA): TGTGCCAGCAGGGCTGGACAGGGGGGCGAAAAACTGTTTTTT. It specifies CASRAGQGGEKLFF.

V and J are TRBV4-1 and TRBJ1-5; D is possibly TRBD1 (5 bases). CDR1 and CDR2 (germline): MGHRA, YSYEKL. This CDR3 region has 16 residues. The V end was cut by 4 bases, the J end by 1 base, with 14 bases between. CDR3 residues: CASSPGTSISNQPQHF. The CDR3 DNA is TGCGCCAGCAGCCCAGGGACGTCTATCAGCAATCAGCCCCAGCATTTT.

The CDR3 DNA reads as TGTGCCAGCAGTGTAAACAGGGGGCTGATCATTCAGTACTTC. This translates into CASSVNRGLIIQYF. The rearrangement links TRBV28 to TRBJ2-4, with 9 bases lining up with TRBD1. Germline V gives CDR1 MDHEN, CDR2 SYDVKM. This CDR3 contains 14 residues. Trimming at V came to 5 bases and at J to 9 bases, leaving 8 bases not matched to a gene.

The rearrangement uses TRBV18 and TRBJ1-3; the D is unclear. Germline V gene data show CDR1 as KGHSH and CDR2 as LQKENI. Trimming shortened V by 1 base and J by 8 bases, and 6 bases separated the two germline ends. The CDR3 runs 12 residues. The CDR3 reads CASSPRGDTIYF. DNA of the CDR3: TGTGCCAGCTCACCACGGGGAGACACCATATATTTT.

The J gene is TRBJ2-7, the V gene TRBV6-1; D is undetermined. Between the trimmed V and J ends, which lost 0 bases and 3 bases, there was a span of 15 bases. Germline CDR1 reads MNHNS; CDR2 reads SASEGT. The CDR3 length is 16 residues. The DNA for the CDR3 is TGTGCCAGCAGTGAAGCGCAGACCCCCCCCATCTACGAGCAGTACTTC. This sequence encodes CASSEAQTPPIYEQYF.